The rows below give T cell receptor beta chains drawn from one sample of a study of blood T cell repertoires in COVID-19. Sequenced by immunoSEQ multiplex PCR; TCRdb stores in-frame clones only, minus some. The table includes roughly 80,000 clones, around four fifths detected once. The specimen sequenced was peripheral blood. These receptor sequences come from a human donor in a cohort sampled during active COVID-19. The CDR3 runs from the conserved cysteine through the conserved F or W. D genes are given only for firm matches. Size is omitted from some rows. Given values are once, few, many or a class for expanded clones.

d_gene,j_gene,abundance,len,v_gene,CDR3nt,CDR3aa
NA,TRBJ1-1,few,12,TRBV13,TGTGCCAGTACAGTCCTGAACACTGAAGCTTTCTTT,CASTVLNTEAFF
TRBD1,TRBJ1-2,once,15,TRBV2,TGTGCCAGCCACCTTGGACAGGGCGGTGCCAAGGGCTACACCTTC,CASHLGQGGAKGYTF
NA,TRBJ1-1,NA,13,TRBV3-1/TRBV3-2,TGTGCCAGCAGCCAAGATATGAGCAATAAAGCTTTCTTT,CASSQDMSNKAFF
TRBD2,TRBJ2-3,NA,19,TRBV3-1/TRBV3-2,TGTGCCAGCAGCCAACTACTAGCGGGGGCCGGGTTTAGCACAGATACGCAGTATTTT,CASSQLLAGAGFSTDTQYF
NA,TRBJ2-1,NA,11,TRBV27,TGTGCCAGCAGTTTCCGGCGGGGGCAGTTCTTC,CASSFRRGQFF
NA,TRBJ2-7,few,9,TRBV24-1,TGTGCCACCGGGCCTCCCCCGTACTTC,CATGPPPYF
NA,TRBJ2-1,NA,15,TRBV14,TGTGCCAGCAGCCAAGGGACTCCGACCTACAATGAGCAGTTCTTC,CASSQGTPTYNEQFF
TRBD1,TRBJ2-1,few,15,TRBV11-2,TGTGCCAGCAGCTTATGGACAGGGGCTTACAATGAGCAGTTCTTC,CASSLWTGAYNEQFF
NA,TRBJ2-7,NA,13,TRBV2,TGTGCCAGCAGTGAAGTGAGACTTTACGAGCAGTACTTC,CASSEVRLYEQYF
TRBD2,TRBJ2-3,NA,17,TRBV6-1,TGTGCCAGCAGTGAGGGGACGAGGCGGGGGGTCACAGATACGCAGTATTTT,CASSEGTRRGVTDTQYF
NA,TRBJ1-2,NA,15,TRBV28,TGTGCCAGCAGCCCAAGCCAGGGATATAACTATGGCTACACCTTC,CASSPSQGYNYGYTF
TRBD2,TRBJ2-1,NA,21,TRBV4-3,TGCGCCAGCAGCCAAGATCCTACAGGTCCAGGACTAGCGGGGCGATACAATGAGCAGTTCTTC,CASSQDPTGPGLAGRYNEQFF
TRBD2,TRBJ2-5,NA,13,TRBV7-9,TGTGCCAGCAGGGGGACTAGCGGGGAGACCCAGTACTTC,CASRGTSGETQYF
NA,TRBJ1-5,once,15,TRBV9,TGTGCCAGCAGCGTAGATGGACTTGCTGGGCAGCCCCAGCATTTT,CASSVDGLAGQPQHF
NA,TRBJ2-4,once,14,TRBV10-3,TGTGCCATCAGTGAATTTGTTAAGGGGGACATTCAGTACTTC,CAISEFVKGDIQYF
TRBD1,TRBJ1-1,NA,17,TRBV9,TGTGCCAGCAGCGCAAGCGACAGGGACTGGATGAACACTGAAGCTTTCTTT,CASSASDRDWMNTEAFF
NA,TRBJ1-4,NA,13,TRBV2,TGTGCCAGCAGTCAAGGACAGAATGAAAAACTGTTTTTT,CASSQGQNEKLFF